Each of the 18 T cell receptor beta chains below was sequenced from the same sample in a study of T cell responses to AZD1222 COVID-19 vaccine. The data were produced by immunoSEQ multiplex PCR, yet TCRdb's version contains in-frame clones alone and is incomplete. Of around 99,000 clones listed, around nine tenths are singletons. Sequenced here: peripheral blood, sampled on day 0 of AZD1222 vaccination. These receptors originate from an adult in good health.

The chain couples TRBV6-2 or TRBV6-3 to TRBJ2-1; TRBD2 matches 11 bases. Germline V gene sequence: CDR1 MNHEY, CDR2 SVGEGT. The V and J ends lost 2 bases and 0 bases, in that order; junction bases with no gene match: 9. The CDR3 length is 19 residues. The CDR3 here is CASSYPLGLAASSYNEQFF. The CDR3 DNA follows: TGTGCCAGCAGTTACCCGCTGGGACTAGCGGCGAGCTCCTACAATGAGCAGTTCTTC.

The chain recombines TRBV27 with TRBJ2-4; 15 bases align to TRBD2. V lost 6 bases and J lost 0; bases outside the gene matches: 18. The CDR3 is 22 residues long. Germline CDR1 and CDR2: MNHEY and SMNVEV (reference sequence). CDR3 in DNA: TGTGCCAGCAGCATGGCGGGGACAGGGGGACTAGCGGGAGGCACAGCCAAAAACATTCAGTACTTC. It codes for CASSMAGTGGLAGGTAKNIQYF.

The chain links TRBV10-3 to TRBJ2-2, with 7 bases that match TRBD2. This CDR3 contains 14 residues. In germline, CDR1 is ENHRY, CDR2 SYGVKD. The V segment lost 4 bases and the J segment 3 bases; nucleotides outside the gene matches: 2. The CDR3 coding sequence is TGTGCCATCAGTGGACTAGCCGACACCGGGGAGCTGTTTTTT. This encodes CAISGLADTGELFF.

This chain links TRBV18 with TRBJ2-3; D remains ambiguous. The germline V and J ends were trimmed by 1 base and 3 bases, with 2 bases remaining between them. CDR3 size: 12 residues. Germline V gives CDR1 KGHSH, CDR2 LQKENI. In DNA, the CDR3 is TGTGCCAGCTCACCACGTACAGATACGCAGTATTTT. Its translation is CASSPRTDTQYF. Together with reference TRBV18 and TRBJ2-3, the CDR3 gives the full variable domain: NAGVMQNPRHLVRRRGQEARLRCSPMKGHSHVYWYRQLPEEGLKFMVYLQKENIIDESGMPKERFSAEFPKEGPSILRIQQVVRGDSAAYFCASSPRTDTQYFGPGTRLTVL.

The gene calls are TRBV6-5 and TRBJ1-5, with 9 bases fitting TRBD1. CDR3 length: 16 amino acids. V gave up 0 bases and J gave up 6 bases; unmatched junction bases: 6. The germline gives CDR1 MNHEY, CDR2 SVGAGI. CDR3 loop: CASSYSTQGAAQPQHF. DNA of the CDR3: TGTGCCAGCAGTTACTCGACACAGGGGGCGGCTCAGCCCCAGCATTTT.

This clone showed up just once. The chain employs TRBV9 and TRBJ1-2; 7 nucleotides agree with TRBD1. The germline V gene encodes CDR1 SGDLS and CDR2 YYNGEE. J gave up 11 bases and V 3 bases, and 10 bases lay outside the gene matches. The length of the CDR3 is 13 residues. The CDR3 DNA reads TGTGCCAGCAGCGAACAACGACAGGGACCTTACACCTTC. Translation: CASSEQRQGPYTF.

The V and J genes are TRBV9 and TRBJ2-5; TRBD1 is a possible D gene (6 bases). Per the germline V gene, CDR1 is SGDLS and CDR2 is YYNGEE. This CDR3 has 12 residues. V lost 5 bases and J 7 bases, leaving 12 bases between the germline ends. The CDR3 loop reads CASSDRGGTQYF. CDR3 DNA: TGTGCCAGCAGTGATCGAGGGGGGACCCAGTACTTC.

DNA for the CDR3: TGTGCCAGCAGCTACACAACCACTGAAGCTTTCTTT. This encodes CASSYTTTEAFF. The chain links TRBV7-9 to TRBJ1-1; D ambiguous. The CDR3 runs to 12 residues. The germline gives CDR1 SEHNR, CDR2 FQNEAQ (reference sequence). Trimming removed 4 bases from V and 4 bases from J, with 7 bases in between.

This clone was observed once. The rearrangement uses TRBV19 and TRBJ1-2, with D uncertain. The V end lost 2 bases, the J end lost 4 bases, and 11 bases lay between the germline ends. From germline, CDR1 is LNHDA and CDR2 SQIVND (reference sequence). The CDR3 has 14 residues. The CDR3 DNA reads TGTGCCAGTAGTATACCGGGAGACTCCTATGGCTACACCTTC. This codes for CASSIPGDSYGYTF.

The V and J genes are TRBV4-1 and TRBJ1-5, with 9 bases matching TRBD1. Germline CDR1 MGHRA, CDR2 YSYEKL. The CDR3 has 17 amino acids. V was clipped by 4 bases and J by 0 bases; unmatched bases: 7. CDR3 loop: CASSRGQGWDSNQPQHF. Written as DNA, the CDR3 is TGCGCCAGCAGCCGGGGACAGGGTTGGGATAGCAATCAGCCCCAGCATTTT.

The gene calls are TRBV5-4 and TRBJ2-5; TRBD2 aligns across 7 bases. With V trimmed by 6 bases and J by 2 bases, 4 bases remained unmatched. Germline lookup yields CDR1 SGHNT and CDR2 YYREEE (reference sequence). This CDR3 has 13 residues. Here the CDR3 reads CASTGGTQETQYF. The CDR3 nucleotides read TGTGCCAGCACCGGGGGGACTCAAGAGACCCAGTACTTC.

The V and J genes are TRBV7-8 and TRBJ2-2; D remains ambiguous. The ends were cut back, 1 base at V and 4 bases at J, with 13 bases in the middle. CDR1 is SGHVS, CDR2 FQNEAQ, per germline. The CDR3 has 16 residues. CDR3 sequence (DNA): TGTGCCAGCAGCTTAGTGGGGTCGGGCAGCACCGGGGAGCTGTTTTTT. This translates into CASSLVGSGSTGELFF.

In regard to this clone: This same CDR3 is encoded by further DNA sequences in the sample. The chain couples TRBV28 to TRBJ1-3; D unresolved. The V end was cut by 5 bases, the J end by 0 bases, with 2 bases between. CDR1 is MDHEN and CDR2 is SYDVKM in the germline V gene. This CDR3 is built from 12 residues. The CDR3 is CASSLSGNTIYF. The CDR3 bases are TGTGCCAGCAGTCTCTCTGGAAACACCATATATTTT.

The chain links TRBV6-2 or TRBV6-3 to TRBJ2-7; 10 nucleotides align to TRBD2. The CDR3 extends over 18 amino acids. CDR1 is MNHEY and CDR2 is SVGEGT in the germline V gene. The junction had 13 bases not matched to a gene; V was cut back by 4 bases and J by 1 base. CDR3 DNA sequence: TGTGCCAGCAGTTCTCCTTTTAGTCTAGCGGGGGTTTCCTACGAGCAGTACTTC. Its translation is CASSSPFSLAGVSYEQYF.

J is TRBJ2-7 and V is TRBV11-2, with D unclear. The ends were cut back, 0 bases at V and 3 bases at J, with 15 bases in the middle. This CDR3 contains 16 residues. Germline V gene data show CDR1 as SGHAT and CDR2 as FQNNGV. CDR3 nucleotides: TGTGCCAGCAGCTTAGAACTCGGGCCTAGTCACTACGAGCAGTACTTC. Its protein product is CASSLELGPSHYEQYF.

The CDR3 DNA reads as TGCGCCAGCAGCCAAGGAGGTCCTCGACTCTGGGATACGCAGTATTTT. Protein product: CASSQGGPRLWDTQYF. The rearrangement uses TRBV4-1 and TRBJ2-3; D unresolved. From germline, CDR1 is MGHRA and CDR2 YSYEKL. CDR3 length: 16 residues. V gave up 1 base and J gave up 6 bases, with 17 bases separating them.

CDR3 protein: CASTLQGGGNTIYF. The CDR3 DNA follows: TGCGCCAGCACCCTACAGGGTGGGGGAAACACCATATATTTT. V usage is TRBV5-1 and J usage is TRBJ1-3, with D perhaps matching TRBD1 (6 bases). Germline loops: CDR1 SGHRS, CDR2 YFSETQ. Trimming took 6 bases from V and 4 from J, leaving 14 bases between them. There are 14 residues in the CDR3.

This chain links TRBV2 with TRBJ2-7; the match to TRBD2 covers 11 bases. The CDR3 is made up of 14 amino acids. Trimming removed 6 bases from V and 0 bases from J; junction bases left unmatched: 1. The V gene's germline CDR1 is SNHLY and CDR2 FYNNEI. DNA of the CDR3: TGTGCCAGCAGGGGGACTAGCGGCTCCTACGAGCAGTACTTC. Translation gives CASRGTSGSYEQYF.